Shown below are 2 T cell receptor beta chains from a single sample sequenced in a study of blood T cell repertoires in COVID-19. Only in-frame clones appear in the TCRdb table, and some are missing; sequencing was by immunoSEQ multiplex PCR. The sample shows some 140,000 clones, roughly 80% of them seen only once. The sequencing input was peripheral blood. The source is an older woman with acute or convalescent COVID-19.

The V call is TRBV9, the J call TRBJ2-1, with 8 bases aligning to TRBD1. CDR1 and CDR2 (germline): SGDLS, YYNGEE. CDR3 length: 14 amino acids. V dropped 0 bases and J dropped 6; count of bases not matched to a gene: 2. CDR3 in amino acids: CASSVAGGRNEQFF. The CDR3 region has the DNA TGTGCCAGCAGCGTAGCAGGGGGCCGCAATGAGCAGTTCTTC.

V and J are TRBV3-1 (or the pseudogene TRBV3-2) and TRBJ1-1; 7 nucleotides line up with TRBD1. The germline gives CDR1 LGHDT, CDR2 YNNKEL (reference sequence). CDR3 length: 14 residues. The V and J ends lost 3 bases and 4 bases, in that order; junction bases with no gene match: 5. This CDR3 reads CASSHWNRGTEAFF. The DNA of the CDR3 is TGTGCCAGCAGCCATTGGAACAGGGGCACTGAAGCTTTCTTT.